This entry concerns a single TCR beta chain. In the original workflow: For nucleated cells, counts were estimated from reference gene primer amplification. Generated by immunoSEQ multiplex PCR, the TCRdb table keeps only in-frame clones and is missing some. The DNA was the basis for D and trimming; V, J and clone size are from that table. The data contain a few hundred thousand clones, 88% of them singletons. The data derive from a study of blood T cell repertoires in COVID-19. Overall study context: Acute and convalescent COVID-19 specimens originated in the United States, Italy and Spain. PBMCs, B-cell-depleted T cells, or T cells were the source of the cDNA or gDNA that made up the material.

In germline, CDR1 is MNHNY, CDR2 SVGAGI (reference sequence). The CDR3 totals 14 residues. The V and J ends lost 5 bases and 7 bases, in that order; junction bases with no gene match: 10. The TCR sequence derives from a woman in her 30s with acute or convalescent COVID-19. Specimen: peripheral blood. The chain recombines TRBV6-6 with TRBJ2-7, with 8 bases that match TRBD1. This CDR3 is CASSTGQGKREQYF. Here the CDR3 DNA reads TGTGCCAGCAGTACCGGACAGGGCAAGAGAGAGCAGTACTTC.